Here is one TCR beta chain with its context. Libraries were prepared by immunoSEQ multiplex PCR; TCRdb keeps only in-frame clonotypes and omits some of them. Counted here are under 100,000 clones, 85% occurring once; the ten biggest clones make up nearly 3.5%. The sample originates from a study of blood T cell repertoires in COVID-19. The CDR3 length is 14 residues. Looked up from germline, CDR1 is WNHNN and CDR2 is SYGVQD (reference sequence). V dropped 2 bases and J dropped 5 bases, with 12 bases sitting between them. This receptor was taken from a man in his forties or fifties with acute or convalescent COVID-19. The chain couples TRBV10-1 to TRBJ2-5; perhaps TRBD2 as D (6 bases). What was sequenced was peripheral blood. DNA for the CDR3: TGCGCCAGCAGTGAGGGCGGGGCGGGGGAGACCCAGTACTTC. Residues: CASSEGGAGETQYF.